What follows is one T cell receptor (beta chain) and its context. No antigen is known for it. From 5'RACE with constant-segment primers came TCR alpha and TCR beta cDNA libraries that carried sample barcodes and UMIs. MiXCR, run by TCRdb on the 5' RACE reads, gives a single entry per CDR3 protein. The repertoire holds roughly 580,000 distinct CDR3 sequences, with roughly 18% as singletons. This specimen comes from a study of T-cell memory formation after mild COVID-19. For the study at large: Most TCR clusters belonged to a single donor. Study observations and caveats: The authors did not confirm SARS-CoV-2 specificity of second-wave clones peaking day 37.

The clonotype originates from an adult woman who had mild COVID-19 (a few samples of this study predate the infection). Cell type and time point are not known. The source material was PBMCs or a T cell subset sorted from them (not recorded which).

This CDR3 reads CASRRGTSGYNEQFF. CDR3 nucleotide sequence: TGCGCCAGCAGGCGGGGGACTAGCGGATACAATGAGCAGTTCTTC. This sequence joins TRBV5-1 and TRBJ2-1; 11 bases line up with TRBD2. The germline gives CDR1 SGHRS, CDR2 YFSETQ. The CDR3 spans 15 residues. V shed 5 bases, J shed 4 bases, and the junction held 5 bases outside the gene matches.